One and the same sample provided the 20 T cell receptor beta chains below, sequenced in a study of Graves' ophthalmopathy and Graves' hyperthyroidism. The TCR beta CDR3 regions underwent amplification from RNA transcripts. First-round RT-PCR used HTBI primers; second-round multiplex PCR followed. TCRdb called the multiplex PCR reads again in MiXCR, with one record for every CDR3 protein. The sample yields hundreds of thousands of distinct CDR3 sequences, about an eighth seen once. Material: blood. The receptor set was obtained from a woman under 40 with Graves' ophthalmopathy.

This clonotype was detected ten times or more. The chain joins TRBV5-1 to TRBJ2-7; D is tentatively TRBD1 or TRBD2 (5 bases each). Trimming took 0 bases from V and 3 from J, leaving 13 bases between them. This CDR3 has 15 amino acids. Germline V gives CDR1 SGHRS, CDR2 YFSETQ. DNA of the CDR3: TGCGCCAGCAGCTTGGATGTGGGGGTGGGCTACGAGCAGTACTTC. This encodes CASSLDVGVGYEQYF.

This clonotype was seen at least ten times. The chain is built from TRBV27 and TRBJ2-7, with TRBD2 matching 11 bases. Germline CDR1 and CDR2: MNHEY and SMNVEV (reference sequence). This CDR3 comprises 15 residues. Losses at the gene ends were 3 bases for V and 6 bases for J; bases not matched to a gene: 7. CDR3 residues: CASSLSGTSGGEQYF. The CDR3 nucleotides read TGTGCCAGCAGTTTGTCGGGGACTAGCGGAGGCGAGCAGTACTTC.

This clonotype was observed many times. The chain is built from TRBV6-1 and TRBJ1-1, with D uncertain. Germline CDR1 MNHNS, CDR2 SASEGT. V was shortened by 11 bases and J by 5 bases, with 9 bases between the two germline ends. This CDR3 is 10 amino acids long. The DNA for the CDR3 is TGTGCCGTCCGTCGGACTGAAGCTTTCTTT. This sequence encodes CAVRRTEAFF.

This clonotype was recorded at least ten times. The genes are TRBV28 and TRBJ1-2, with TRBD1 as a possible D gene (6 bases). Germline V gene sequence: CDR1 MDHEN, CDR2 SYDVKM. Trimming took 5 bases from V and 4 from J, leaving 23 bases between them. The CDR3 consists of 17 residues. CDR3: CASSLTLGGRELYGYTF. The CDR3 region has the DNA TGTGCCAGCAGTCTTACCTTGGGGGGGCGCGAACTCTATGGCTACACCTTC.

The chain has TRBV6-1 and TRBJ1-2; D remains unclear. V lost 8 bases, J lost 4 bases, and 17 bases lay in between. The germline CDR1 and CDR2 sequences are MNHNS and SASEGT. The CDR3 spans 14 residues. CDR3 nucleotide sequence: TGTGCCAGCGCTGACATTAGGGCCTTCTATGGCTACACCTTC. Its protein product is CASADIRAFYGYTF.

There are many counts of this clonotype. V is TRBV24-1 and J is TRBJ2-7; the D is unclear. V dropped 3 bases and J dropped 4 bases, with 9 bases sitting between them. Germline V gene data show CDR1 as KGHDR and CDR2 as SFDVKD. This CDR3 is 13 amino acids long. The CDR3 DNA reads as TGTGCCACCAGTGATGTGGACGGATACGAGCAGTACTTC. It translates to CATSDVDGYEQYF.

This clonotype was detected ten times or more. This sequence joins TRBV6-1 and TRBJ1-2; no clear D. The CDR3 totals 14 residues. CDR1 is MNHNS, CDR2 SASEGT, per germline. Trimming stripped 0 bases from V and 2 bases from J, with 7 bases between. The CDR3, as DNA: TGTGCCAGCAGTGAAGCGACCGGAAACTATGGCTACACCTTC. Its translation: CASSEATGNYGYTF.

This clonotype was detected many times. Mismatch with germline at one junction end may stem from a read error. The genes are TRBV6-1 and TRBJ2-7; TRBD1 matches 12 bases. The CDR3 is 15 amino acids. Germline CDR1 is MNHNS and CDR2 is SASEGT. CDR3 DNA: TGTGCCAGCAGTGTGGGACAGGGGGCTTCCTATGAGCAGTACTTC. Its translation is CASSVGQGASYEQYF.

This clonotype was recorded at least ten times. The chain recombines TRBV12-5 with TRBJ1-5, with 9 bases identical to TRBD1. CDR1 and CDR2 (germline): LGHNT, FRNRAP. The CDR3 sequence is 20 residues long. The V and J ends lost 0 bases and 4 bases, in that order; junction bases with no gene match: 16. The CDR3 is CASGLVRGQGIGGANQPQHF. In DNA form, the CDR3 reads TGTGCTAGTGGTTTGGTACGAGGACAGGGGATCGGAGGAGCTAATCAGCCCCAGCATTTT.

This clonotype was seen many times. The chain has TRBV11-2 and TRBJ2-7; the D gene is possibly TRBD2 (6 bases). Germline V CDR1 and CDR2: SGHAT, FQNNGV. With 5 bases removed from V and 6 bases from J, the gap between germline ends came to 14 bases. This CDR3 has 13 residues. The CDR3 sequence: CASSPGTRGEQYF. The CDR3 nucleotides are TGTGCCAGCAGCCCCGGGACGCGGGGCGAGCAGTACTTC. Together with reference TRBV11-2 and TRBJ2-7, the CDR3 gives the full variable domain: EAGVAQSPRYKIIEKRQSVAFWCNPISGHATLYWYQQILGQGPKLLIQFQNNGVVDDSQLPKDRFSAERLKGVDSTLKIQPAKLEDSAVYLCASSPGTRGEQYFGPGTRLTVT.

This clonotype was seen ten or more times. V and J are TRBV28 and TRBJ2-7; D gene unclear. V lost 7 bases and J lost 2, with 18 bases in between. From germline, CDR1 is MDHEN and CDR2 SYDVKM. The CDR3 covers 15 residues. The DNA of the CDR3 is TGTGCCAGCAATCCTCTGGGTACCCTGCCCTACGAGCAGTACTTC. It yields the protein CASNPLGTLPYEQYF.

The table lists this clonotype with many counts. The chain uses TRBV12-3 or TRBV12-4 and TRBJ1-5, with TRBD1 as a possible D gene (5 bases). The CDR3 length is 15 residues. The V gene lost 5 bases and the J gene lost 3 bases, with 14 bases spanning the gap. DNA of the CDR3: TGTGCCAGCAGTCCCCGCGGGGGAGACAATCAGCCCCAGCATTTT. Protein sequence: CASSPRGGDNQPQHF.

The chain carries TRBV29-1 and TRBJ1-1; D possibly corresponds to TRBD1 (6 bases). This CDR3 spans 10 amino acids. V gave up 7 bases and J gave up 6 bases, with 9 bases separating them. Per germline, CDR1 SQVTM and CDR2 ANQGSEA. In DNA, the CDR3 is TGCAGCGCTGGACAGTCTGAAGCTTTCTTT. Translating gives CSAGQSEAFF.

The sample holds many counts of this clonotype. The CDR3 coding sequence is TGTGCCAGCAGCTTGGTGTTGCGGTATGGCTACACCTTC. Translating gives CASSLVLRYGYTF. J is TRBJ1-2 and V is TRBV7-9; D not certain. Between the trimmed V and J ends, which lost 3 bases and 5 bases, there was a span of 10 bases. This CDR3 has 13 residues. Germline V gene data show CDR1 as SEHNR and CDR2 as FQNEAQ (reference sequence).

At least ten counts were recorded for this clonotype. The CDR3 here is CASSYTTLPAAFF. The DNA of the CDR3 is TGCGCCAGCAGCTACACTACACTGCCCGCCGCTTTCTTT. V is TRBV5-1 and J is TRBJ1-1, with D unclear. V lost 3 bases and J 11 bases, leaving 17 bases between the germline ends. The CDR3 is 13 residues long. Germline V CDR1 and CDR2: SGHRS, YFSETQ.

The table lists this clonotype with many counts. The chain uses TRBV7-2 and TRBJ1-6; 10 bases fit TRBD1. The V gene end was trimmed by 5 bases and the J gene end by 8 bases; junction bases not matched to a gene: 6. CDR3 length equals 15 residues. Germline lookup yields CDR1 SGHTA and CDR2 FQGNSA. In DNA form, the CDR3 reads TGTGCCAGCAGCGCAGGGACAGGGGTGGATTCACCCCTCCACTTT. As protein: CASSAGTGVDSPLHF.

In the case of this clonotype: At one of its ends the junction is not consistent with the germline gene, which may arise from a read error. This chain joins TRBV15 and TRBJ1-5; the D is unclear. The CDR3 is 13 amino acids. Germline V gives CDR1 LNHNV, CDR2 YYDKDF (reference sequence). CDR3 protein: CSTSRDPKQPQHF. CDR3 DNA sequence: TGTTCCACCAGCAGAGATCCGAAGCAGCCCCAGCATTTT.

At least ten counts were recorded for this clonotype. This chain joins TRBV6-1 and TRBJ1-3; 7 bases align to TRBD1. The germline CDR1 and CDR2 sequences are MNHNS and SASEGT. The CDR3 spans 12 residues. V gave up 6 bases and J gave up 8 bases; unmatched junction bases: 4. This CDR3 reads CASRTGTDTIYF. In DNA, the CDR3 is TGTGCCAGCAGGACAGGGACGGACACCATATATTTT.

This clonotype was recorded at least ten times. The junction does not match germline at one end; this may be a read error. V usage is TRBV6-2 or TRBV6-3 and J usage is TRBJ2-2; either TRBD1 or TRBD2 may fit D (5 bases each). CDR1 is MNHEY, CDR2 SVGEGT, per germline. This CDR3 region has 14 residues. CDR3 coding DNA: TGTGCCAGCAGTTACCGAAGGGGCACCGGGGAGCCGTTTTTT. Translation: CASSYRRGTGEPFF.

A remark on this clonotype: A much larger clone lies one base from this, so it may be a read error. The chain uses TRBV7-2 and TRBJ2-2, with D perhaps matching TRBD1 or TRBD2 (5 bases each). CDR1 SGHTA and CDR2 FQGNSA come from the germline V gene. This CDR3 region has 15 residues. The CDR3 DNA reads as TGTGCCAGCAGCTTAGTTGGGGGAGCGTCCGGGGAGCTGTGTTTT. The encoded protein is CASSLVGGASGELCF. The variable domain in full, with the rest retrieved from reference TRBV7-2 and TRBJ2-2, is GAGVSQSPSNKVTEKGKDVELRCDPISGHTALYWYRQSLGQGLEFLIYFQGNSAPDKSGLPSDRFSAERTGGSVSTLTIQRTQQEDSAVYLCASSLVGGASGELCFGEGSRLTVL.